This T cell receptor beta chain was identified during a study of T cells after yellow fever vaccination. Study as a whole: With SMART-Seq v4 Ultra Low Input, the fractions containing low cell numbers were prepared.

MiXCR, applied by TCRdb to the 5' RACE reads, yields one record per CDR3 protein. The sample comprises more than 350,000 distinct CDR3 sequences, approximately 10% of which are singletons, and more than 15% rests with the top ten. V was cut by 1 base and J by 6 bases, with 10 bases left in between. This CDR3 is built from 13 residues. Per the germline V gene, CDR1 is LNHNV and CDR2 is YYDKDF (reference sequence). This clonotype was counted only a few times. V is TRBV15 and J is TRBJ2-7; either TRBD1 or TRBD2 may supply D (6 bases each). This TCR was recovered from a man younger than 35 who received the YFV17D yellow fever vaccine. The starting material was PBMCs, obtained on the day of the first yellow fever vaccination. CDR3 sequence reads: CATSRVKGGEQYV. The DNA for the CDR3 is TGTGCCACCAGCAGAGTCAAGGGGGGCGAGCAGTACGTC.